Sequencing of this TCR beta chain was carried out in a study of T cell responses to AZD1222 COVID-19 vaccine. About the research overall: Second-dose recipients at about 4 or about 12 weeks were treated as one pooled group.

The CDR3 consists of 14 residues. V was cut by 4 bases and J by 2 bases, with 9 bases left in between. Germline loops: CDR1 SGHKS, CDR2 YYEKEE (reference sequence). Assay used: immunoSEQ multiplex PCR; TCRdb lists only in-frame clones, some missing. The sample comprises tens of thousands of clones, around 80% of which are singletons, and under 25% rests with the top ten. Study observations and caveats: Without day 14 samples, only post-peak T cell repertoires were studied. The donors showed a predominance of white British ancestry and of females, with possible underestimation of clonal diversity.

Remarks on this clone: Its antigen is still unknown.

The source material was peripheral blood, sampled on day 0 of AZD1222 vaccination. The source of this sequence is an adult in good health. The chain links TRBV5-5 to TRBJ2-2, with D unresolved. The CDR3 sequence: CASSNVLNTGELFF. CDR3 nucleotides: TGTGCCAGCAGCAATGTCCTAAACACCGGGGAGCTGTTTTTT.